This T cell receptor (beta chain) emerged from a study of response to subunit inactivated influenza vaccine. Study findings and constraints: Authors suggested that a seasonal influenza vaccination recruits few new T cells each time.

The table lists this clonotype with a few counts. Its antigen is unidentified. Looked up from germline, CDR1 is SGHTA and CDR2 is FQGNSA. The CDR3 is 14 amino acids. Trimming took 5 bases from V and 0 from J, leaving 9 bases between them. Via MiXCR, TCRdb re-called the RT-PCR reads, giving one row per CDR3 protein. Here the sample spans 300,000 to 350,000 distinct CDR3 sequences, approximately 21% being singletons. The chain carries TRBV7-2 and TRBJ2-3; D not certain. The sequence derives from a man aged 50-75 years who received an inactivated influenza vaccine. This specimen was PBMCs from blood, taken roughly 20 months after vaccination. CDR3 DNA sequence: TGTGCCAGCAGCCAGCAAGGGAGCACAGATACGCAGTATTTT. It yields the protein CASSQQGSTDTQYF.